This T cell receptor (beta chain) was documented in a study of T cells in Graves' hyperthyroidism and ophthalmopathy. The CDR3 contains 16 residues. Germline values: CDR1 MGHRA, CDR2 YSYEKL. Points on this clonotype: Its antigen is undetermined. Relative to the germline gene, one junction end is altered; a read error may explain this.

For Graves' hyperthyroidism to be stable, ophthalmopathy could not progress within 18 months. Participants, patients aged 18 to 65, had newly diagnosed hyperthyroidism with a duration under 2 months. PBMCs were sourced from more than 7.5 ml fresh peripheral blood. Amplification yielded TCR beta CDR3 regions, with RNA transcripts as the source. The HTBI primer set served for first-round RT-PCR of the TCR CDR3. TCRdb redid the calling of the multiplex PCR reads with MiXCR, one entry per CDR3 protein. The data hold more than 300,000 distinct CDR3 sequences, with around 13% observed a single time. Study-level points and caveats: Blood also held most thyroid clonotypes expanded beyond 0.001.

This TCR was sampled from a woman in her twenties or thirties with Graves' hyperthyroidism. Sequences were obtained from blood. V is TRBV4-1 and J is TRBJ1-5; D gene ambiguous. CDR3 bases: TGCGCCAGCATCCAAGCTTATTTCGCCAGCAATCAGCCCCAGCATTTT. It is translated as CASIQAYFASNQPQHF.